Shown below are 26 T cell receptor beta chains from a single sample sequenced in a study of neurological immune-mediated disorders. TCRdb recomputed calls from the 5' RACE reads with MiXCR, one row per CDR3 protein. Among 65,000 to 85,000 distinct CDR3 sequences, roughly 3.1% were seen once, and the ten largest hold approximately 4.7%. Specimen: PBMCs. The receptors come from a woman aged 50 to 60 with multiple sclerosis.

This clonotype was seen ten or more times. With a much larger clone just one base away, this may be a read error. Since no conserved phenylalanine or tryptophan closes the CDR3, a read error is the likely cause. This chain uses TRBV12-3 or TRBV12-4 with TRBJ1-2, with TRBD1 matching over 8 bases. This CDR3 has 14 residues. Germline trimming cut 6 bases from V and 2 bases from J; bases unmatched to any gene: 5. CDR3 nucleotide sequence: TGTGCCAGCAGCGGGACAGGCTCCAACTATGGCTACACCTGC. This gives the protein CASSGTGSNYGYTC.

This clonotype was picked up many times. This chain links TRBV29-1 with TRBJ1-1, with D tentatively TRBD1 (6 bases). The V gene's germline CDR1 is SQVTM and CDR2 ANQGSEA. The CDR3 is 13 residues long. V gave up 7 bases and J gave up 3 bases, with 15 bases separating them. Written as DNA, the CDR3 is TGCAGCGGCTTTATACAGGGCTACACTGAAGCTTTCTTT. It specifies CSGFIQGYTEAFF.

The table lists this clonotype with many counts. In DNA, the CDR3 is TGTGCCAGCAGCTCGACTAGCGGGTTTGAGCAGTTCTTC. Protein: CASSSTSGFEQFF. V gene TRBV7-2 combines with J gene TRBJ2-1, with 10 positions matching TRBD2. Germline values: CDR1 SGHTA, CDR2 FQGNSA. The CDR3 loop spans 13 amino acids. The J segment lost 9 bases and the V segment lost 4 bases, leaving 3 bases of the junction unmatched.

At least ten counts were recorded for this clonotype. The V call is TRBV18, the J call TRBJ2-1, with unresolved D. The V end lost 0 bases, the J end lost 6 bases, and 6 bases lay between the germline ends. This CDR3 has 13 residues. Germline assignment: CDR1 KGHSH and CDR2 LQKENI. The CDR3 sequence: CASSPPESNEQFF. The CDR3 coding sequence is TGTGCCAGCTCACCACCTGAGTCCAATGAGCAGTTCTTC.

J is TRBJ2-3 and V is TRBV3-1; D gene ambiguous. The ends were cut back, 0 bases at V and 2 bases at J, with 12 bases in the middle. Germline CDR1 and CDR2: LGHDT and YNNKEL (reference sequence). This CDR3 comprises 16 residues. The CDR3 here is CASSQDHSFDTDTQYF. For the CDR3, the DNA is TGTGCCAGCAGCCAAGATCATTCGTTCGACACAGATACGCAGTATTTT.

This clonotype occurred many times. The junction departs from the called germline gene at one end, perhaps through a read error. This chain's CDR3 is CSVLNGGKVF. Here the CDR3 DNA reads TGCAGCGTCCTGAACGGGGGCAAGGTCTTC. The rearrangement joins TRBV29-1 to TRBJ2-1; D is tentatively TRBD1 or TRBD2 (6 bases each). Germline CDR1 and CDR2: SQVTM and ANQGSEA. The CDR3 length is 10 residues.

This clonotype was observed at least ten times. The chain recombines TRBV3-1 with TRBJ2-7, with D tentatively TRBD1 (6 bases). The germline gives CDR1 LGHDT, CDR2 YNNKEL (reference sequence). The CDR3 covers 14 residues. Trimming removed 2 bases at V and 3 bases at J, with 11 bases between. In nucleotides, the CDR3 is TGTGCCAGCAGCCAATCACAGGGTGACTACGAGCAGTACTTC. This translates into CASSQSQGDYEQYF.

This clonotype was counted at least ten times. V usage is TRBV9 and J usage is TRBJ2-2; 10 bases fit TRBD2. Trimming took 3 bases from V and 6 from J; bases not matched to a gene: 5. CDR1 SGDLS and CDR2 YYNGEE come from the germline V gene. The CDR3 loop spans 15 amino acids. CDR3 DNA: TGTGCCAGCAGCGCCACTAGCGGGATCGCCGGGGAGCTGTTTTTT. Its protein product is CASSATSGIAGELFF.

This clonotype was detected many times. The chain couples TRBV7-2 to TRBJ2-4; D is undetermined. Germline V gene data show CDR1 as SGHTA and CDR2 as FQGNSA. The CDR3 length is 13 residues. V was clipped by 1 base and J by 5 bases, with 6 bases between them. The CDR3 bases are TGTGCCAGCAGCTTAGTTATCCAAAACATTCAGTACTTC. This sequence encodes CASSLVIQNIQYF.

This clonotype was counted at least ten times. J is TRBJ1-5 and V is TRBV28; D is ambiguous. CDR3 length equals 15 residues. Looked up from germline, CDR1 is MDHEN and CDR2 is SYDVKM. Trimming removed 3 bases from V and 0 bases from J, with 9 bases in between. CDR3: CASSFGRYSNQPQHF. The CDR3 DNA reads TGTGCCAGCAGTTTTGGCAGGTATAGCAATCAGCCCCAGCATTTT.

There are many counts of this clonotype. This rearrangement joins TRBV7-8 to TRBJ1-5, with TRBD1 matching 11 bases. The germline V gene has CDR1 SGHVS and CDR2 FQNEAQ. Germline trimming cut 2 bases from V and 7 bases from J; bases unmatched to any gene: 4. The CDR3 loop spans 15 amino acids. CDR3 residues: CASSLSGTGGQPQHF. For the CDR3, the DNA is TGTGCCAGCAGCTTATCCGGGACAGGGGGACAGCCCCAGCATTTT.

There are many counts of this clonotype. The genes are TRBV3-1 and TRBJ1-1; perhaps TRBD1 as D (5 bases). V lost 4 bases to trimming and J lost 2 bases, with 14 bases between them. This CDR3 has 15 residues. From germline, CDR1 is LGHDT and CDR2 YNNKEL (reference sequence). The CDR3 DNA sequence: TGTGCCAGCAGCCCCTCGGGACGGCCAAACACTGAAGCTTTCTTT. It translates to CASSPSGRPNTEAFF.

The table lists this clonotype with many counts. The V call is TRBV20-1, the J call TRBJ1-2, with unresolved D. Trimming took off 2 bases at V and 2 bases at J, with 3 bases between the two ends. CDR1 is DFQATT, CDR2 SNEGSKA, per germline (reference sequence). The CDR3 is 11 residues long. CDR3: CSARQNYGYTF. CDR3 in DNA: TGCAGTGCTAGACAGAACTATGGCTACACCTTC.

Ten or more counts support this clonotype. V and J are TRBV2 and TRBJ1-2; TRBD1 is a possible D gene (6 bases). This CDR3 has 15 amino acids. The V and J ends lost 4 bases and 5 bases respectively, with 17 bases between them. Germline CDR1 SNHLY, CDR2 FYNNEI. The CDR3 here is CASSGTGLDRYGYTF. The CDR3 DNA reads as TGTGCCAGCAGTGGCACAGGGCTCGACCGTTATGGCTACACCTTC.

This clonotype has at least ten counts. The V and J genes are TRBV4-2 and TRBJ1-6; D is possibly TRBD1 (5 bases). The length of the CDR3 is 15 residues. Trimming left V 0 bases short and J 10 bases short, with 13 bases between. Germline CDR1 and CDR2: LGHNA and YNFKEQ. DNA of the CDR3: TGTGCCAGCAGCCAAGATACCAGGGTAGAATCACCCCTCCACTTT. This codes for CASSQDTRVESPLHF.

A few counts support this clonotype. This rearrangement joins TRBV7-8 to TRBJ2-7, with 8 bases aligning to TRBD2. Germline CDR1 and CDR2: SGHVS and FQNEAQ. J was trimmed by 2 bases and V by 5 bases; bases with no gene match: 5. This CDR3 region has 14 residues. CDR3 sequence (DNA): TGTGCCAGCAGCCCCTCGGGAGGGGCCTACGAGCAGTACGTC. It codes for CASSPSGGAYEQYV.

In this sample, this clonotype turned up many times. This sequence joins TRBV7-2 and TRBJ2-3, with D perhaps given as TRBD1 or TRBD2 (5 bases each). Per germline, CDR1 SGHTA and CDR2 FQGNSA. V lost 1 base to trimming and J lost 9 bases, with 26 bases between them. The CDR3 totals 18 residues. CDR3 DNA sequence: TGTGCCAGCAGCTTAGTTAGTAGAGGGCAGGGACGGTCTGGGACGCAGTATTTT. It encodes CASSLVSRGQGRSGTQYF.

This clonotype came up many times. The chain has TRBV7-3 and TRBJ2-1; no clear D gene. V was shortened by 3 bases and J by 6 bases, with 9 bases between the two germline ends. Germline V CDR1 and CDR2: SGHTA, FQGTGA. The CDR3 covers 13 residues. The CDR3 DNA reads as TGTGCCAGCAGCTTTAAGCCTACCAATGAGCAGTTCTTC. It codes for CASSFKPTNEQFF. Full variable domain (missing parts from reference TRBV7-3 and TRBJ2-1): GAGVSQTPSNKVTEKGKYVELRCDPISGHTALYWYRQSLGQGPEFLIYFQGTGAADDSGLPNDRFFAVRPEGSVSTLKIQRTERGDSAVYLCASSFKPTNEQFFGPGTRLTVL.

This clonotype occurred many times. The CDR3 sequence: CAISGSYQETQYF. In nucleotides, the CDR3 is TGTGCCATCAGTGGATCGTACCAAGAGACCCAGTACTTC. This sequence joins TRBV10-3 and TRBJ2-5; D is unclear. This CDR3 comprises 13 residues. With 4 bases removed from V and 0 bases from J, the gap between germline ends came to 6 bases. Germline values: CDR1 ENHRY, CDR2 SYGVKD.

At least ten counts were recorded for this clonotype. J is TRBJ2-5 and V is TRBV4-1; D is perhaps TRBD2 (6 bases). CDR3 length: 13 amino acids. Trimming shortened V by 3 bases and J by 4 bases, and 9 bases separated the two germline ends. The germline gives CDR1 MGHRA, CDR2 YSYEKL. The CDR3 reads CASSHTGVETQYF. The CDR3 bases are TGCGCCAGCAGCCACACGGGAGTAGAGACCCAGTACTTC.

This clonotype has at least ten counts. The V gene is TRBV7-2, the J gene TRBJ2-7; 10 nucleotides line up with TRBD1. The V gene's germline CDR1 is SGHTA and CDR2 FQGNSA. With 5 bases clipped from V and 0 bases from J, the junction kept 19 bases outside the gene matches. The CDR3 is 20 residues long. The CDR3 nucleotides are TGTGCCAGCAGCCGGAGCCCGGGACAGGGGATTGTCGGGGTCTCCTACGAGCAGTACTTC. This gives the protein CASSRSPGQGIVGVSYEQYF.

Turning to this clonotype: The junction and the germline gene differ at one end; a read error may be behind it. Here the CDR3 DNA reads TGCGCCAACAGCCAAGATGGGGCTAGCGGGAGGACCGAGCAGTACTTC. Protein: CANSQDGASGRTEQYF. The genes are TRBV4-1 and TRBJ2-7; the match to TRBD2 covers 11 bases. The CDR3 is 16 amino acids. Germline V gene lookup returns CDR1 MGHRA and CDR2 YSYEKL.

Concerning this clonotype: The junction differs from germline at one of its ends, possibly a read error. V and J are TRBV28 and TRBJ1-5; D remains ambiguous. The CDR3 length is 12 residues. CDR1 is MDHEN, CDR2 SYDVKM, per germline. CDR3 loop: CASSLSYKTQNF. The CDR3 DNA follows: TGTGCCAGCAGTTTATCCTATAAGACCCAGAATTTT.

Ten or more counts support this clonotype. The gene calls are TRBV5-1 and TRBJ1-1; D perhaps matches TRBD1 (6 bases). V was cut by 3 bases and J by 1 base, with 10 bases left in between. Germline V gene sequence: CDR1 SGHRS, CDR2 YFSETQ. The CDR3 spans 14 residues. CDR3 sequence reads: CASSSGTPNTEAFF. The DNA of the CDR3 is TGCGCCAGCAGCTCCGGGACACCGAACACTGAAGCTTTCTTT.

This clonotype was observed many times. This chain links TRBV9 with TRBJ2-1; 10 positions agree with TRBD2. This CDR3 has 15 residues. Germline V gene sequence: CDR1 SGDLS, CDR2 YYNGEE. V lost 7 bases and J lost 7; bases outside the gene matches: 11. The CDR3 DNA reads as TGTGCCAGCCACGGGGAGAGCGGGAGGGGGAATGAGCAGTTCTTC. It is translated as CASHGESGRGNEQFF. Looking up the rest from reference TRBV9 and TRBJ2-1 gives the full variable domain: DSGVTQTPKHLITATGQRVTLRCSPRSGDLSVYWYQQSLDQGLQFLIQYYNGEERAKGNILERFSAQQFPDLHSELNLSSLELGDSALYFCASHGESGRGNEQFFGPGTRLTVL.

This clonotype was detected ten times or more. This sequence joins TRBV11-2 and TRBJ1-2, with D uncertain. The CDR3 loop spans 11 amino acids. The germline V gene encodes CDR1 SGHAT and CDR2 FQNNGV. V dropped 3 bases and J dropped 10 bases, with 9 bases sitting between them. Written as DNA, the CDR3 is TGTGCCAGCAGCTTGGCGAGTTCCTACACCTTC. Encoded protein: CASSLASSYTF.